The next 9 T cell receptor beta chains were all read from a single sample in a study of T cells in Graves' hyperthyroidism and ophthalmopathy. Amplified TCR beta CDR3 regions came from RNA transcripts. The HTBI set primed first-round TCR CDR3 RT-PCR. Each CDR3 protein gets one entry after TCRdb re-called the multiplex PCR reads with MiXCR. The sample records approximately 400,000 distinct CDR3 sequences, about 15% being singletons. The source material was blood. The source of these receptors is a woman in her 30s with Graves' hyperthyroidism.

In its sample, this clonotype was seen many times. The chain employs TRBV28 and TRBJ2-1; 7 positions match TRBD1. Germline V gene lookup returns CDR1 MDHEN and CDR2 SYDVKM. This CDR3 is built from 15 residues. The V and J ends lost 3 bases and 8 bases, in that order; junction bases with no gene match: 10. CDR3 protein: CASSFVRRGSDEQFF. CDR3 in DNA: TGTGCCAGCAGTTTCGTCCGCAGGGGGAGCGATGAGCAGTTCTTC. Combining the CDR3 with reference TRBV28 and TRBJ2-1 gives the whole variable domain DVKVTQSSRYLVKRTGEKVFLECVQDMDHENMFWYRQDPGLGLRLIYFSYDVKMKEKGDIPEGYSVSREKKERFSLILESASTNQTSMYLCASSFVRRGSDEQFFGPGTRLTVL.

The sample holds a few counts of this clonotype. V is TRBV28 and J is TRBJ2-1; 10 bases agree with TRBD2. The CDR3 has 15 amino acids. With V trimmed by 6 bases and J by 5 bases, 7 bases remained unmatched. The germline gives CDR1 MDHEN, CDR2 SYDVKM. The CDR3 sequence is CASRTLGTSDNEQFF. CDR3 sequence (DNA): TGTGCCAGCAGGACCCTAGGGACTAGCGACAATGAGCAGTTCTTC. The entire variable domain, with the rest obtained from reference TRBV28 and TRBJ2-1, is as follows: DVKVTQSSRYLVKRTGEKVFLECVQDMDHENMFWYRQDPGLGLRLIYFSYDVKMKEKGDIPEGYSVSREKKERFSLILESASTNQTSMYLCASRTLGTSDNEQFFGPGTRLTVL.

The chain combines TRBV6-4 with TRBJ1-1; D is uncertain. Trimming left V 3 bases short and J 10 bases short, with 18 bases between. Germline CDR1 and CDR2: MRHNA and SNTAGT. The CDR3 consists of 14 residues. The CDR3 region has the DNA TGTGCCAGCAGTGATCTTGGTCTTGTGTTATCAGCTTTCTTT. Translating gives CASSDLGLVLSAFF.

This clonotype was picked up many times. J is TRBJ1-5 and V is TRBV28; D is perhaps TRBD1 (6 bases). Germline CDR1 reads MDHEN; CDR2 reads SYDVKM. The CDR3 covers 15 residues. V was clipped by 2 bases and J by 4 bases, with 12 bases between them. In DNA, the CDR3 is TGTGCCAGCAGTTTACTAGGGACAACTAATCAGCCCCAGCATTTT. Its protein product is CASSLLGTTNQPQHF. Full variable domain (outside the CDR3, taken from reference TRBV28 and TRBJ1-5): DVKVTQSSRYLVKRTGEKVFLECVQDMDHENMFWYRQDPGLGLRLIYFSYDVKMKEKGDIPEGYSVSREKKERFSLILESASTNQTSMYLCASSLLGTTNQPQHFGDGTRLSIL.

This clonotype was seen at least ten times. V and J are TRBV6-5 and TRBJ2-7; TRBD2 agrees at 7 bases. Per the germline V gene, CDR1 is MNHEY and CDR2 is SVGAGI. CDR3 length: 12 amino acids. The trim removed 0 bases at V and 9 bases at J, leaving 2 bases unmatched. The CDR3 DNA reads TGTGCCAGCAGTTACTCGGGGGGGGTGCAGTACTTC. Translation: CASSYSGGVQYF.

This clonotype has a count of ten or more. The CDR3 coding sequence is TGCAGTGCTCTTAGCGGGAGGCATAACAATGAGCAGTTCTTC. Its translation is CSALSGRHNNEQFF. This chain uses TRBV20-1 with TRBJ2-1; 10 bases fit TRBD2. V was pared by 5 bases and J by 5 bases, with 6 bases of the junction left unmatched. Germline V gene data show CDR1 as DFQATT and CDR2 as SNEGSKA (reference sequence). This CDR3 spans 14 amino acids.

The V call is TRBV28, the J call TRBJ2-5; D unresolved. The CDR3 is 13 residues long. CDR1 and CDR2 from the germline V gene are MDHEN and SYDVKM. V lost 6 bases and J 5 bases, leaving 13 bases between the germline ends. The CDR3 region has the DNA TGTGCCAGCAGCTTCGGAGCTGGGGAGACCCAGTACTTC. The encoded protein is CASSFGAGETQYF.

This clonotype appeared many times. The V gene is TRBV6-1, the J gene TRBJ2-1; D may correspond to TRBD1 or TRBD2 (6 bases each). CDR1 MNHNS and CDR2 SASEGT come from the germline V gene. The CDR3 is 12 residues long. V lost 5 bases to trimming and J lost 7 bases, with 9 bases between them. The CDR3 loop reads CASSSGANEQFF. The CDR3 DNA follows: TGTGCCAGCAGTTCGGGGGCGAATGAGCAGTTCTTC.

There are a few counts of this clonotype. The chain joins TRBV10-1 to TRBJ2-7; TRBD1 matches 7 bases. CDR3 length: 12 residues. Germline V CDR1 and CDR2: WNHNN, SYGVQD (reference sequence). Trimming removed 3 bases from V and 7 bases from J; junction bases left unmatched: 3. CDR3 in amino acids: CASSDPGGEQYF. The CDR3 bases are TGCGCCAGCAGTGATCCAGGGGGAGAGCAGTACTTC.